The entry below gives a single TCR beta chain sequence along with its context. No antigen is known for it. Assay used: immunoSEQ multiplex PCR; TCRdb lists only in-frame clones, some missing. Of more than 2,000,000 clones in the sample, approximately 95% were seen once. The sample comes from a study of shared clonotypes between healthy human individuals. General study points: The sampled material consisted only of blood, and tissue repertoires are likely to differ.

The authors divided CD4+ cells into CD45RA+ naive and CD45RA-negative memory subsets. The CDR3 loop spans 12 amino acids. Per germline, CDR1 MDHEN and CDR2 SYDVKM. V lost 5 bases, J lost 2 bases, and 7 bases lay in between. The V call is TRBV28, the J call TRBJ2-7; D unclear. The TCR was taken from a young man in good health. Some clones in this sample may be carry-over from other donors' samples. What was sequenced was naive CD4+ T cells from PBMCs. Subset denoted: CD45RA+ positively selected. CDR3 in amino acids: CASSATTYEQYF. The DNA of the CDR3 is TGTGCCAGCAGTGCGACGACCTACGAGCAGTACTTC.